This T cell receptor beta chain stems from a study of shared clonotypes between healthy human individuals. Concerning this clone: The antigen remains undetermined.

Positive CCR7 selection of CD45RO-negative cells yielded the naive CD8 cells, and terminally differentiated effector memory CD45RA+ cells were excluded. V lost 4 bases and J 3 bases, leaving 7 bases between the germline ends. The CDR3 spans 13 residues. Germline V gene sequence: CDR1 SGHTA, CDR2 FQGTGA. Every subset had its genomic DNA shared out evenly among several immunoSEQ plates. The assay was immunoSEQ multiplex PCR, and TCRdb's table has in-frame clones only and misses some. The sample lists around 2,000,000 clones, roughly 91% occurring once. Findings and caveats of the study: Donors were few, which limited the genetic and exposure-history diversity represented. Sorted-subset samples were not fully sequenced, rarefaction indicated.

The TCR comes from a man between 18 and 35 years old in good health. Some clones in this sample may be carry-over from other donors' samples. Sequencing used naive CD8+ T cells from PBMCs. V usage is TRBV7-3 and J usage is TRBJ1-5; D is ambiguous. This chain's CDR3 is CASSYGPNQPQHF. The CDR3 coding sequence is TGTGCCAGCAGCTACGGACCCAATCAGCCCCAGCATTTT.